The 11 T cell receptor beta chains below all came from one sample that was sequenced in a study of T cells in localized non-small cell lung cancer. Profiled with immunoSEQ multiplex PCR; TCRdb holds only in-frame clones, not every one. The sample consists of about 82,000 clones, 60% to 85% of them appearing once. This specimen consisted of PBMCs, obtained before any cancer treatment. The receptors shown here come from a man aged 40 to 69 with stage II squamous cell lung carcinoma.

CDR3 amino acids: CAWMKNGRAHEQYF. The CDR3 DNA is TGTGCCTGGATGAAAAACGGCAGAGCCCACGAGCAGTACTTC. The chain uses TRBV30 and TRBJ2-7, with D hard to call. The CDR3 sequence is 14 residues long. V was cut by 4 bases and J by 5 bases, with 18 bases left in between. Germline CDR1 GTSNPN, CDR2 SVGIG (reference sequence).

This chain joins TRBV6-6 and TRBJ1-2, with D perhaps TRBD1 (6 bases). Looked up from germline, CDR1 is MNHNY and CDR2 is SVGAGI (reference sequence). The germline V and J ends were trimmed by 6 bases and 3 bases, with 14 bases remaining between them. This CDR3 spans 14 amino acids. The CDR3 nucleotides are TGTGCCAGCAGGGGAGGGGGGACCGACTATGGCTACACCTTC. Translated: CASRGGGTDYGYTF.

The rearrangement links TRBV7-9 to TRBJ1-2, with D maybe TRBD1 (5 bases). V dropped 3 bases and J dropped 8 bases, with 10 bases sitting between them. CDR1 is SEHNR and CDR2 is FQNEAQ in the germline V gene (reference sequence). The CDR3 is 12 amino acids. Written as DNA, the CDR3 is TGTGCCAGCAGCTTTGGTGGGGACGGCTACACCTTC. Encoded protein: CASSFGGDGYTF.

This CDR3 reads CASSQVGGLQETQYF. CDR3 DNA sequence: TGTGCCAGCAGCCAAGTTGGCGGACTCCAAGAGACCCAGTACTTC. The V gene is TRBV14, the J gene TRBJ2-5, with D maybe TRBD2 (5 bases). The ends were cut back, 1 base at V and 1 base at J, with 10 bases in the middle. Germline-derived CDR1 and CDR2 are SGHDN and FVKESK. The CDR3 extends over 15 amino acids.

The rearrangement joins TRBV28 to TRBJ2-3, with D possibly being TRBD2 (6 bases). There are 17 residues in the CDR3. The germline CDR1 and CDR2 sequences are MDHEN and SYDVKM. Trimming stripped 0 bases from V and 0 bases from J, with 13 bases between. CDR3 region: CASSLWGTFSSTDTQYF. In DNA, the CDR3 is TGTGCCAGCAGTTTATGGGGGACTTTCTCTAGCACAGATACGCAGTATTTT.

The chain carries TRBV2 and TRBJ2-7, with TRBD1 matching over 7 bases. CDR3 length: 14 residues. With 7 bases clipped from V and 0 bases from J, the junction kept 6 bases outside the gene matches. Looked up from germline, CDR1 is SNHLY and CDR2 is FYNNEI. The chain's CDR3 is CASTLGQNSYEQYF. The CDR3 nucleotides are TGTGCCAGCACCTTGGGACAGAACTCCTACGAGCAGTACTTC.

J is TRBJ1-6 and V is TRBV19; 10 bases are a match to TRBD1. This CDR3 comprises 18 residues. Germline CDR1 LNHDA, CDR2 SQIVND (reference sequence). V lost 6 bases and J lost 6; bases outside the gene matches: 14. In DNA form, the CDR3 reads TGTGCCAGTAGCCTCCCCCCTGGACAGGGGGAACGTAATTCACCCCTCCACTTT. Its translation is CASSLPPGQGERNSPLHF.

The chain joins TRBV9 to TRBJ2-2, with 9 bases matching TRBD2. Germline values: CDR1 SGDLS, CDR2 YYNGEE. The CDR3 length is 14 residues. J was trimmed by 7 bases and V by 3 bases; bases with no gene match: 4. DNA for the CDR3: TGTGCCAGCAGCGCGCGGGAGGGGAGCGGGGAGCTGTTTTTT. Encoded protein: CASSAREGSGELFF.

This clone was seen just once. J is TRBJ1-4 and V is TRBV15; 8 bases fit TRBD1. This CDR3 contains 17 residues. Germline loops: CDR1 LNHNV, CDR2 YYDKDF (reference sequence). Germline trimming cut 3 bases from V and 5 bases from J; bases unmatched to any gene: 11. CDR3 in DNA: TGTGCCACCAGCAGGTTTTTGCCAGGGGGCGGGAATGAAAAACTGTTTTTT. Its translation: CATSRFLPGGGNEKLFF.

Written as DNA, the CDR3 is TGTGCCAGCAGCTTGGGAGGGACAGGCGGAAACACCATATATTTT. It specifies CASSLGGTGGNTIYF. The J gene is TRBJ1-3, the V gene TRBV5-4; 8 positions match TRBD1. The CDR3 length is 15 residues. Germline V gene data show CDR1 as SGHNT and CDR2 as YYREEE (reference sequence). V lost 0 bases and J lost 4; bases outside the gene matches: 3.

The rearrangement links TRBV9 to TRBJ1-2, with 8 bases lining up with TRBD1. This CDR3 spans 17 amino acids. With 4 bases clipped from V and 3 bases from J, the junction kept 14 bases outside the gene matches. Germline CDR1 is SGDLS and CDR2 is YYNGEE. This CDR3 is CASSLNSGTGSDYGYTF. The CDR3 coding sequence is TGTGCCAGCAGCCTAAATTCTGGGACAGGTTCGGACTATGGCTACACCTTC.